One and the same sample provided the 3 T cell receptor beta chains below, sequenced in a study of blood T cell repertoires in COVID-19. Measured with immunoSEQ multiplex PCR; TCRdb has only the in-frame clones, and not every one. The sample carries approximately 200,000 clones, roughly 80% recorded once. The sample taken for sequencing was peripheral blood. These receptor sequences come from a woman aged 55-69 years with acute or convalescent COVID-19.

The chain joins TRBV15 to TRBJ2-3; 9 bases fit TRBD2. Germline values: CDR1 LNHNV, CDR2 YYDKDF (reference sequence). CDR3 length equals 17 residues. Trimming at V came to 1 base and at J to 1 base, leaving 6 bases not matched to a gene. The CDR3 bases are TGTGCCACCAGCAGAGGGACCGGGACTAGCCGCACAGATACGCAGTATTTT. It yields the protein CATSRGTGTSRTDTQYF.

This clone has just a few counts. The chain is built from TRBV6-5 and TRBJ1-1; no definite D call. The length of the CDR3 is 14 residues. Germline loops: CDR1 MNHEY, CDR2 SVGAGI. The V end lost 8 bases, the J end lost 1 base, and 14 bases lay between the germline ends. CDR3 protein: CASFRSTGNTEAFF. The CDR3 nucleotides are TGTGCCAGCTTCCGGTCTACGGGGAACACTGAAGCTTTCTTT.

This chain uses TRBV3-1 (or the pseudogene TRBV3-2) with TRBJ2-5, with 9 bases fitting TRBD1. In germline, CDR1 is LGHDT, CDR2 YNNKEL (reference sequence). V lost 4 bases, J lost 4 bases, and 10 bases stayed unmatched. The CDR3 runs to 16 residues. CDR3 DNA: TGTGCCAGCAGCCTAACCGGGACAGGGAAAGGAGAGACCCAGTACTTC. Its protein product is CASSLTGTGKGETQYF.